The 5 T cell receptor beta chains listed next were all sequenced from one sample in a study of vaccination and CD4 T cells after COVID-19. TCRdb passed the PCR reads through MiXCR, listing each CDR3 protein once. The data hold about 40,000 distinct CDR3 sequences, with 35% to 45% observed a single time. Time point specified: late sampling 161 to 241 days after vaccination in a few convalescent patients. Sequencing was performed on CD4+ T cells from blood, taken about 7 months after SARS-CoV-2 vaccination. The receptors stem from a human donor who had recovered from COVID-19.

The V and J genes are TRBV5-1 and TRBJ2-6, with a possible D match to TRBD1 (5 bases). The germline CDR1 and CDR2 sequences are SGHRS and YFSETQ. The V gene lost 3 bases and the J gene lost 0 bases, with 10 bases spanning the gap. The CDR3 has 16 amino acids. DNA for the CDR3: TGCGCCAGCAGCTCCAGGGAATTCTCTGGGGCCAACGTCCTGACTTTC. Amino acids: CASSSREFSGANVLTF.

The chain has TRBV4-1 and TRBJ1-5; D not certain. The germline CDR1 and CDR2 sequences are MGHRA and YSYEKL. This CDR3 is built from 13 residues. With 1 base removed from V and 5 bases from J, the gap between germline ends came to 6 bases. CDR3 nucleotides: TGCGCCAGCAGCCAAGCGGGGTATCAGCCCCAGCATTTT. Its protein product is CASSQAGYQPQHF.

A few counts support this clonotype. The J gene is TRBJ1-2, the V gene TRBV20-1; D call uncertain. The germline V gene has CDR1 DFQATT and CDR2 SNEGSKA (reference sequence). The CDR3 totals 15 residues. V was clipped by 1 base and J by 0 bases, with 12 bases between them. CDR3 in amino acids: CSARVGGTANYGYTF. For the CDR3, the DNA is TGCAGTGCTAGAGTAGGTGGTACAGCTAACTATGGCTACACCTTC.

The rearrangement joins TRBV7-3 to TRBJ2-3, with D perhaps matching TRBD2 (6 bases). CDR1 is SGHTA and CDR2 is FQGTGA in the germline V gene. The length of the CDR3 is 15 residues. V lost 1 base to trimming and J lost 0 bases, with 8 bases between them. This chain's CDR3 is CASSLSGKSTDTQYF. The CDR3 DNA reads as TGTGCCAGCAGCTTAAGCGGGAAAAGCACAGATACGCAGTATTTT.

The chain combines TRBV20-1 with TRBJ2-1; weak D call: TRBD2 (6 bases). This CDR3 is 14 amino acids long. The germline V gene encodes CDR1 DFQATT and CDR2 SNEGSKA (reference sequence). The germline V and J ends were trimmed by 5 bases and 8 bases, with 19 bases remaining between them. CDR3 in DNA: TGCAGTGCTGATCGGCGGGGCGTCTTAGATGAGCAGTTCTTC. As protein: CSADRRGVLDEQFF.